The 9 T cell receptor beta chains given below trace back to one sample, sequenced in a study of T cells in Graves' hyperthyroidism and ophthalmopathy. RNA transcripts served as the template for amplifying TCR beta CDR3 regions. First-round RT-PCR targeting the TCR CDR3 was performed with the HTBI primer set. A single record per CDR3 protein comes from TCRdb applying MiXCR to the multiplex PCR reads. The sample gives about 360,000 distinct CDR3 sequences, about 13% of which show up once; roughly 20% is in the top ten. What was sequenced was blood. Source of these receptors: a man aged 25-45 years with Graves' hyperthyroidism that later progressed to Graves' ophthalmopathy.

The chain recombines TRBV6-1 with TRBJ1-2; the D gene is possibly TRBD1 (5 bases). The CDR3 has 15 residues. Per germline, CDR1 MNHNS and CDR2 SASEGT. V dropped 4 bases and J dropped 5 bases, with 17 bases sitting between them. CDR3 region: CASSVGTVSLYGYTF. CDR3 nucleotides: TGTGCCAGCAGTGTTGGGACGGTATCCTTATATGGCTACACCTTC.

Notes on this clonotype: This clone may be a read error of a much larger clone one base away. The conserved closing phenylalanine or tryptophan is absent in this CDR3, likely reflecting a read error. This rearrangement joins TRBV11-1 to TRBJ1-1; D unclear. Per germline, CDR1 SGHAT and CDR2 FQDESV (reference sequence). V was shortened by 6 bases and J by 3 bases, with 14 bases between the two germline ends. The CDR3 consists of 14 residues. CDR3: CASRNKDTDTEAFC. The CDR3 nucleotides are TGTGCCAGCAGGAACAAAGATACAGACACTGAAGCTTTCTGT.

The table lists this clonotype with many counts. The rearrangement joins TRBV6-2 or TRBV6-3 to TRBJ2-5; D may correspond to TRBD1 or TRBD2 (5 bases each). The V and J ends lost 10 bases and 0 bases respectively, with 12 bases between them. The CDR3 has 13 residues. CDR1 and CDR2 from the germline V gene are MNHEY and SVGEGT. The DNA for the CDR3 is TGTGCCACGCAGGGAGCGTACCAAGAGACCCAGTACTTC. This codes for CATQGAYQETQYF.

Worth noting for this clonotype: Just one base apart from a much larger clone, this may be a read error. The chain employs TRBV5-6 and TRBJ2-1, with 8 bases that match TRBD1. The V gene end was trimmed by 4 bases and the J gene end by 11 bases; junction bases not matched to a gene: 14. This CDR3 comprises 15 residues. The germline V gene encodes CDR1 SGHDT and CDR2 YYEEEE. The CDR3 spells CASSPRTGTGNKQFF. In nucleotides, the CDR3 is TGTGCCAGCAGCCCGAGGACAGGGACCGGGAATAAGCAGTTCTTC.

This clonotype appeared a few times. The V gene is TRBV4-1, the J gene TRBJ1-3, with TRBD1 identical over 9 bases. This CDR3 has 14 amino acids. J was trimmed by 8 bases and V by 0 bases; bases with no gene match: 2. CDR1 is MGHRA, CDR2 YSYEKL, per germline. As DNA, the CDR3 is TGCGCCAGCAGCCAAGATAGGACAGGGGACACCATATATTTT. It encodes CASSQDRTGDTIYF.

There are a few counts of this clonotype. The rearrangement uses TRBV5-1 and TRBJ2-1; 10 bases match TRBD2. CDR1 SGHRS and CDR2 YFSETQ come from the germline V gene. The CDR3 runs to 14 residues. J lost 6 bases, V lost 0 bases, and 0 bases had no gene match. The DNA of the CDR3 is TGCGCCAGCAGCTTGGGGACTAGCGGCAATGAGCAGTTCTTC. Translated, it gives CASSLGTSGNEQFF. Full variable domain (missing parts from reference TRBV5-1 and TRBJ2-1): KAGVTQTPRYLIKTRGQQVTLSCSPISGHRSVSWYQQTPGQGLQFLFEYFSETQRNKGNFPGRFSGRQFSNSRSEMNVSTLELGDSALYLCASSLGTSGNEQFFGPGTRLTVL.

This clonotype was seen repeatedly, ten times or more. The chain employs TRBV5-1 and TRBJ1-1; D perhaps matches TRBD1 (5 bases). Trimming shortened V by 3 bases and J by 7 bases, and 13 bases separated the two germline ends. Germline values: CDR1 SGHRS, CDR2 YFSETQ. CDR3 length: 13 amino acids. CDR3 amino acids: CASSYVQGSEAFF. The CDR3 DNA sequence: TGCGCCAGCAGCTATGTTCAGGGAAGTGAAGCTTTCTTT.

With respect to this clonotype: Compared with germline, one end of the junction differs, possibly owing to a read error. The chain recombines TRBV18 with TRBJ2-7; TRBD1 is a possible D gene (6 bases). The J call could be wrong; TRBJ2-1 is a better fit for the DNA end. From germline, CDR1 is KGHSH and CDR2 LQKENI. The CDR3 is 15 amino acids. The CDR3 coding sequence is TGTGCCAGCTCTCCACAGGGCGCCCTCTCCTACGAGCAGTTCTTC. It specifies CASSPQGALSYEQFF.

There are many counts of this clonotype. The V call is TRBV27, the J call TRBJ2-4; no definite D call. CDR3 size: 14 residues. Trimming shortened V by 6 bases and J by 0 bases, and 9 bases separated the two germline ends. CDR1 MNHEY and CDR2 SMNVEV come from the germline V gene (reference sequence). The CDR3 loop is CASSPMLAKNIQYF. The DNA for the CDR3 is TGTGCCAGCAGCCCTATGCTAGCCAAAAACATTCAGTACTTC.